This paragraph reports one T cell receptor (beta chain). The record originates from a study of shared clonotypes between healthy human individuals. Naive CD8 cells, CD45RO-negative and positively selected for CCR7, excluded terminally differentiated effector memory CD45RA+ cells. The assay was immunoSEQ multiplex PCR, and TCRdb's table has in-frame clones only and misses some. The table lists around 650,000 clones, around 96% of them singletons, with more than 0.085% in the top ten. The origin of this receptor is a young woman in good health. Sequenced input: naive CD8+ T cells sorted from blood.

For the CDR3, the DNA is TGTGCCAGTAGCGGGACAGGGGAAGAGACCCAGTACTTC. It translates to CASSGTGEETQYF. The chain links TRBV19 to TRBJ2-5, with TRBD1 matching over 10 bases. J lost 3 bases, V lost 6 bases, and 1 base had no gene match. The CDR3 covers 13 residues. Germline assignment: CDR1 LNHDA and CDR2 SQIVND (reference sequence).